Listed below are T cell receptor beta chains from one sample, sequenced in a study of T cell responses to AZD1222 COVID-19 vaccine. Some clones are missing from TCRdb's copy, which holds only in-frame ones; the method was immunoSEQ multiplex PCR. This sample has 180,000 or so clones, with 92% found just once. The sample was peripheral blood, taken 28 days after the second AZD1222 dose. These receptors all stem from an adult who received the AZD1222 COVID-19 vaccine. Both conserved end residues are part of each CDR3. A D gene is named only where the DNA matches it firmly. A clone size is listed for some rows: how often the clone was seen (once, few, many), or a class if it is expanded.

TRBV18	TRBJ1-3	.	.	TGTGCCAGCTCACCACCAAATACCCACTCTGGAAACACCATATATTTT	CASSPPNTHSGNTIYF
TRBV19	TRBJ1-1	.	TRBD1	TGTGCCAGTAGTACCCAGGGGGCTGGCACTGAAGCTTTCTTT	CASSTQGAGTEAFF
TRBV11-2	TRBJ1-2	.	.	TGTGCCAGCAGCTCCCTGTCCTTAAGTGGCTACACCTTC	CASSSLSLSGYTF
TRBV6-5	TRBJ2-5	once	TRBD1	TGTGCCAGCAGACGGACAGGGGAGACCCAGTACTTC	CASRRTGETQYF
TRBV12-5	TRBJ1-1	.	.	TGTGCTAGTGGAAGTCCCGGGTCCAGTGGGGTCACTGAAGCTTTCTTT	CASGSPGSSGVTEAFF
TRBV5-6	TRBJ1-1	.	.	TGTGCCAGCTTACGAGAGGAGTCTGAAGCTTTCTTT	CASLREESEAFF
TRBV7-9	TRBJ1-6	once	TRBD1	TGTGCCAGCAGTACCGGACAGGGGAATTCACCCCTCCACTTT	CASSTGQGNSPLHF
TRBV7-8	TRBJ1-1	.	.	TGTGCCAGCAGCTTAGCGCGAGACAGCAAAGCTTTCTTT	CASSLARDSKAFF
TRBV19	TRBJ1-2	.	.	TGTGCCAGTAGTAATTGGGACCTACCCCATGGCTACACCTTC	CASSNWDLPHGYTF
TRBV3-1/TRBV3-2	TRBJ1-1	.	.	TGTGCCAGCAGCCAAGGGGTGGCCGACACTGAAGCTTTCTTT	CASSQGVADTEAFF
TRBV9	TRBJ1-1	once	.	TGTGCCAGCAGCCCTCGTCGGGCCTGGGATACTGAAGCTTTCTTT	CASSPRRAWDTEAFF
TRBV11-2	TRBJ1-4	.	.	TGTGCCAGCAGCGTGGCAGCGACCGAAAAACTGTTTTTT	CASSVAATEKLFF
TRBV6-4	TRBJ2-6	.	TRBD2	TGTGCCAGCAGTCCGACTAGCGGGGGCCTCTCTGGGGCCAACGTCCTGACTTTC	CASSPTSGGLSGANVLTF
TRBV29-1	TRBJ1-2	.	.	TGCAGCGTTGATGGAGGGGAGGGCTATGGCTACACCTTC	CSVDGGEGYGYTF
TRBV11-2	TRBJ1-1	.	.	TGTGCCAGCAGCCGACAGCCGAACACTGAAGCTTTCTTT	CASSRQPNTEAFF
TRBV28	TRBJ1-5	.	.	TGTGCCAGCTCAGGAGGGGGATCCGGACAGCCCCAGCATTTT	CASSGGGSGQPQHF
TRBV19	TRBJ1-5	.	.	TGTGCCAGTAGTATAGATCACAGCAATCAGCCCCAGCATTTT	CASSIDHSNQPQHF
TRBV6-2/TRBV6-3	TRBJ1-2	.	TRBD1	TGTGCCAGCAGTTGGCCGGGACAGGGGGATGGCTACACCTTC	CASSWPGQGDGYTF
TRBV5-6	TRBJ2-7	.	TRBD2	TGTGCCAGCAGTCCTAGTAGCGGGGTGTACGAGCAGTACTTC	CASSPSSGVYEQYF
TRBV7-2	TRBJ2-5	.	.	TGTGCCAGCAGCTCCCCAGAAAGGGGCTTGGAGACCCAGTACTTC	CASSSPERGLETQYF
TRBV24-1	TRBJ1-1	.	.	TGTGCCACCAGTGATTCCCAGGGGAAGAACACTGAAGCTTTCTTT	CATSDSQGKNTEAFF
TRBV7-3	TRBJ2-1	.	.	TGTGCCAGCAGCTCTACGGACTTGCCTCCCTATGAGCAGTTCTTC	CASSSTDLPPYEQFF
TRBV11-2	TRBJ1-3	.	.	TGTGCCAGCAGCCTAGGTGGGGCTGGAAACACCATATATTTT	CASSLGGAGNTIYF
TRBV12-3/TRBV12-4	TRBJ1-2	.	.	TGTGCCAGCAGCTCAGCGAAGCCCTATGGCTACACCTTC	CASSSAKPYGYTF
TRBV20-1	TRBJ1-2	.	.	TGCAGTGCTAGACCCGGGGCCGGCTACACCTTC	CSARPGAGYTF
TRBV11-2	TRBJ1-2	.	.	TGTGCCAGCAGCGACGCCAGGGGAAGGAAAGCTAACTATGGCTACACCTTC	CASSDARGRKANYGYTF
TRBV6-1	TRBJ2-3	.	TRBD2	TGTGCCAGCAGTGAAAACCCCGGGGAGGGTACGCAGTATTTT	CASSENPGEGTQYF
TRBV27	TRBJ2-3	.	TRBD2	TGTGCCAGCAGTTCCGGGACTAGCGGGGCGACCTTCACAGATACGCAGTATTTT	CASSSGTSGATFTDTQYF
TRBV5-1	TRBJ1-5	.	.	TGCGCCAGCAGCTTGGGGGTGGTGGGTCAGCCCCAGCATTTT	CASSLGVVGQPQHF
TRBV5-5	TRBJ2-2	.	TRBD2	TGTGCCAGCAGCTTGGTTGGACTAGCGGGATTAGCGAACACCGGGGAGCTGTTTTTT	CASSLVGLAGLANTGELFF
TRBV4-3	TRBJ2-1	.	.	TGCGCCAGCAGCCCCGTCCAGGGGAATGAGCAGTTCTTC	CASSPVQGNEQFF
TRBV6-5	TRBJ1-4	once	.	TGTGCCAGCAGTTACTTACTACCGGGTCAAGATGAAAAACTGTTTTTT	CASSYLLPGQDEKLFF
TRBV7-9	TRBJ1-1	.	.	TGTGCCAGCAGCTTAGGCAGGGGCGGTAACACTGAAGCTTTCTTT	CASSLGRGGNTEAFF
TRBV10-3	TRBJ1-6	.	TRBD1	TGTGCCATCAGTGAAGGACAGGGCTGGTCACCCCTCCACTTT	CAISEGQGWSPLHF
TRBV5-1	TRBJ1-2	.	.	TGCGCCAGCAGCTTGGCACAGGGAGAAGGAGGCTACACCTTC	CASSLAQGEGGYTF
TRBV21-1	TRBJ1-1	.	.	TGTGCCAGCAGACAGGGTAGTGAAGCTTTCTTT	CASRQGSEAFF
TRBV5-1	TRBJ1-2	.	.	TGCGCCAGCAGCTTGGGGAGCGGCTATGGCTACACCTTC	CASSLGSGYGYTF
TRBV7-9	TRBJ1-1	.	.	TGTGCCAGCAGCCGCTCTCCAGGGAATGAAGCTTTCTTT	CASSRSPGNEAFF
TRBV18	TRBJ1-2	.	.	TGTGCCAGCTCACTCGAAGGGACCAACTATGGCTACACCTTC	CASSLEGTNYGYTF
TRBV11-2	TRBJ2-1	.	.	TGTGCCAGCAGCCCTCCCCCTCTAGCACCTTCCTACAATGAGCAGTTCTTC	CASSPPPLAPSYNEQFF
TRBV10-2	TRBJ2-7	.	TRBD1	TGCGCCAGCAGTGAGACGGACAGGGGGCATTCCGCCTACGAGCAGTACTTC	CASSETDRGHSAYEQYF
TRBV2	TRBJ1-4	.	TRBD1	TGTGCCAGCAGGGTCCTGGGACAGGGTGATGAAAAACTGTTTTTT	CASRVLGQGDEKLFF
TRBV5-6	TRBJ1-6	.	.	TGTGCCAGCAGCCAGAAGGCAGATTCGCTCTCCTATAATTCACCCCTCCACTTT	CASSQKADSLSYNSPLHF
TRBV24-1	TRBJ1-2	.	TRBD1	TGTGCCACCAGTGATTGGGACAGGAACTATGGCTACACCTTC	CATSDWDRNYGYTF
TRBV6-6	TRBJ2-1	.	.	TGTGCCAGCAGTTACCCAGGGAGCTCCTACAATGAGCAGTTCTTC	CASSYPGSSYNEQFF
TRBV14	TRBJ2-7	.	.	TGTGCCAGCAGCCAAGGAGGACGGGCCGCTGGGTACGAGCAGTACTTC	CASSQGGRAAGYEQYF
TRBV6-1	TRBJ2-3	.	.	TGTGCCAGCAGTCGCATAGGGGGGACAGATACGCAGTATTTT	CASSRIGGTDTQYF
TRBV20-1	TRBJ1-5	.	.	TGCAGTGCTAGTAAGGCACAGGGACGCAATCAGCCCCAGCATTTT	CSASKAQGRNQPQHF
TRBV3-1/TRBV3-2	TRBJ2-1	.	.	TGTGCCAGCAGCCGCTTAGGGTCCCCGGCGGGCTACAATGAGCAGTTCTTC	CASSRLGSPAGYNEQFF
TRBV7-9	TRBJ2-3	.	TRBD2	TGTGCCAGCAGCCCCCTTAGCGGGGGGGCCCTGAATACGCAGTATTTT	CASSPLSGGALNTQYF
TRBV6-2/TRBV6-3	TRBJ2-7	.	TRBD1	TGTGCCAGCAGCCAGGACAGGGGGGCCGGACGCGAGCAGTACTTC	CASSQDRGAGREQYF
TRBV3-1/TRBV3-2	TRBJ1-2	.	.	TGTGCCAGCAGCCCAACCCGTGTCGGGGCGCTTAACTATGGCTACACCTTC	CASSPTRVGALNYGYTF
TRBV4-3	TRBJ1-2	.	.	TGCGCCAGCAGCCAAGACCACACTACTCCCCTTATGGGATTGGGCTACACCTTC	CASSQDHTTPLMGLGYTF
TRBV19	TRBJ2-2	.	TRBD2	TGTGCCAGTACCCCGGGAGGGAGCACCGGGGAGCTGTTTTTT	CASTPGGSTGELFF
TRBV29-1	TRBJ2-3	.	TRBD2	TGCAGCTCTGCTGGGGGGTGGACTAGCGGGAGGGTTAGCACAGATACGCAGTATTTT	CSSAGGWTSGRVSTDTQYF